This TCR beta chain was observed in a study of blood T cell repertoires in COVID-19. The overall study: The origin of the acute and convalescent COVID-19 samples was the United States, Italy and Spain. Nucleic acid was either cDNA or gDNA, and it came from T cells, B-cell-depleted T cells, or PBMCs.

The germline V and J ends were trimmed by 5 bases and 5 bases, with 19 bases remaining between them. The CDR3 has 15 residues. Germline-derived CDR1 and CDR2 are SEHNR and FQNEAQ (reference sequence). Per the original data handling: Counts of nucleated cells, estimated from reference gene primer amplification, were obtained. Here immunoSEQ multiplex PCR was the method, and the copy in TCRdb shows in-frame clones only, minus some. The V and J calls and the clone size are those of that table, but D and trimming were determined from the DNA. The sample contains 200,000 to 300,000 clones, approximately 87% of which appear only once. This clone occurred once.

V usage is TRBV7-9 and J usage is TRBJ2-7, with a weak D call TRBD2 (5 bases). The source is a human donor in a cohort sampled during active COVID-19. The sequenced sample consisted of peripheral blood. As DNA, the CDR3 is TGTGCCAGCAGCGGCTTGAGGGCAGGTCGCGACGAGCAGTACTTC. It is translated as CASSGLRAGRDEQYF.